The table lists the clone carrying this T cell receptor (beta chain) with a few counts. MiXCR, applied by TCRdb to the 5' RACE reads, yields one record per CDR3 protein. The sample records 230,000 or so distinct CDR3 sequences, more than 6.5% being singletons. This entry comes from a study of T cells after yellow fever vaccination. Germline lookup yields CDR1 SGHRS and CDR2 YFSETQ. The junction had 13 bases not matched to a gene; V was cut back by 4 bases and J by 3 bases. This CDR3 has 18 residues. The sample here was CD4+ T cells sorted from PBMCs, taken on the day of the yellow fever booster vaccination. This receptor was identified in a man younger than 45 who received the YFV17D yellow fever vaccine. This chain joins TRBV5-1 and TRBJ2-1; 10 nucleotides line up with TRBD2. CDR3 region: CASSPAPASSGSYNEQFF. In nucleotides, the CDR3 is TGCGCCAGCAGCCCCGCTCCTGCCTCTAGCGGGAGCTACAATGAGCAGTTCTTC.